The 27 T cell receptor beta chains below were found in one sample sequenced in a study of regulatory T cells in long-lasting Graves disease. Indicated time point: persistent/refractory GD, antithyroid drugs over 5 years with positive TRAb. From RNA extracted from PBMCs, the TCR library was made. HTBI primers from iRepertoire and Arm-PCR of CDR3 regions yielded the TCR beta libraries. TCRdb re-analysed the multiplex PCR reads in MiXCR, keeping a single row per CDR3 protein. Here the sample spans over 300,000 distinct CDR3 sequences, less than 20% being singletons. The sequences come from peripheral blood mononuclear cells (PBMCs), collected when the disease was refractory, from a patient treated with antithyroid drugs. Receptors originate from a female donor with Graves disease.

This chain uses TRBV5-4 with TRBJ1-2, with TRBD1 matching 8 bases. J gave up 4 bases and V 3 bases, and 8 bases lay outside the gene matches. The CDR3 is 15 residues long. CDR1 is SGHNT, CDR2 YYREEE, per germline (reference sequence). CDR3 nucleotide sequence: TGTGCCAGCAGCTACCTAGCTGGACAGGGCTATGGCTACACCTTC. Protein product: CASSYLAGQGYGYTF.

As concerns this clonotype: With a much larger clone just one base away, this may be a read error. V usage is TRBV12-3 or TRBV12-4 and J usage is TRBJ1-2, with TRBD1 matching over 8 bases. J lost 6 bases, V lost 6 bases, and 9 bases had no gene match. The CDR3 has 14 amino acids. The CDR3 sequence is CASSRTGLGHGYTF. As DNA, the CDR3 is TGTGCCAGCAGCAGGACAGGGCTGGGCCATGGCTACACCTTC.

The chain has TRBV4-2 and TRBJ2-7; a weak D match, TRBD1 (6 bases). V lost 0 bases to trimming and J lost 1 base, with 19 bases between them. Germline-derived CDR1 and CDR2 are LGHNA and YNFKEQ. The CDR3 sequence is 18 residues long. The DNA of the CDR3 is TGTGCCAGCAGCCAAGATTGGGGGCTCGCGGACCTTTCCTACGAGCAGTACTTC. It is translated as CASSQDWGLADLSYEQYF.

This clonotype has a handful of counts. The chain employs TRBV7-9 and TRBJ1-2; a weak D match, TRBD1 (6 bases). The CDR3 is 15 residues long. The V and J ends lost 4 bases and 8 bases respectively, with 20 bases between them. The germline CDR1 and CDR2 sequences are SEHNR and FQNEAQ (reference sequence). CDR3 in DNA: TGTGCCAGCAGCTCTACCATTCTGGGGGCCAACGGCTACACCTTC. This translates into CASSSTILGANGYTF.

This clonotype has just a few counts. The CDR3 here is CASSLLMTGANVLTF. In DNA, the CDR3 is TGTGCCAGCAGTTTACTCATGACTGGGGCCAACGTCCTGACTTTC. The genes are TRBV27 and TRBJ2-6; no firm D call. The V end was cut by 2 bases, the J end by 2 bases, with 7 bases between. CDR1 and CDR2 (germline): MNHEY, SMNVEV (reference sequence). The CDR3 loop spans 15 amino acids.

This clonotype was counted a few times. The chain has TRBV7-9 and TRBJ1-4, with a weak D call TRBD1 (6 bases). The CDR3 extends over 16 amino acids. V shed 6 bases and J shed 0 bases, with 14 bases lying between them. CDR1 and CDR2 (germline): SEHNR, FQNEAQ (reference sequence). The CDR3 spells CASRPRQDATNEKLFF. The CDR3 region has the DNA TGTGCCAGCAGACCTCGACAGGATGCAACTAATGAAAAACTGTTTTTT.

A few counts support this clonotype. A much bigger clone sits one base away, suggesting this may be a read error. The chain links TRBV2 to TRBJ2-5; 8 bases align to TRBD2. This CDR3 contains 14 residues. Germline-derived CDR1 and CDR2 are SNHLY and FYNNEI. The CDR3 coding sequence is TGTGCCGGCAGACCCGGGGGGGGGCGAGAGACCCAGTACTTC. Protein product: CAGRPGGGRETQYF.

V gene TRBV6-1 combines with J gene TRBJ1-2; D is perhaps TRBD1 (6 bases). Germline lookup yields CDR1 MNHNS and CDR2 SASEGT. The CDR3 sequence is 12 residues long. Between the trimmed V and J ends, which lost 5 bases and 3 bases, there was a span of 7 bases. CDR3 residues: CASSKGDYGYTF. For the CDR3, the DNA is TGTGCCAGCAGTAAGGGGGACTATGGCTACACCTTC.

This clonotype has at least ten counts. The chain combines TRBV12-3 or TRBV12-4 with TRBJ1-2; unclear D gene. The CDR3 spans 11 residues. V was pared by 3 bases and J by 5 bases, with 4 bases between. CDR3 DNA sequence: TGTGCCAGCAGTTTTGGGTATGGCTACACCTTC. As protein: CASSFGYGYTF.

This clonotype was detected only once. A single base is all that separates this from a far larger clone, so a read error is likely. The chain has TRBV6-2 or TRBV6-3 and TRBJ2-5; TRBD1 or TRBD2 may be the D gene (7 bases each). Germline lookup yields CDR1 MNHEY and CDR2 SVGEGT. The CDR3 spans 15 residues. CDR3 protein: CASSIRLRGRETQHF. In nucleotides, the CDR3 is TGTGCCAGCAGCATCCGGCTTAGGGGGCGGGAGACCCAGCACTTC.

The chain uses TRBV7-8 and TRBJ1-3, with a weak D call TRBD1 (6 bases). The ends were cut back, 5 bases at V and 6 bases at J, with 14 bases in the middle. Per germline, CDR1 SGHVS and CDR2 FQNEAQ. This CDR3 is 14 amino acids long. The CDR3 protein is CASSKGQAVNTIYF. The DNA of the CDR3 is TGTGCCAGCAGCAAGGGACAAGCTGTAAACACCATATATTTT.

Many counts were recorded for this clonotype. The chain links TRBV4-2 to TRBJ2-7; D gene ambiguous. CDR3 length: 12 amino acids. Trimming stripped 4 bases from V and 5 bases from J, with 9 bases between. The germline CDR1 and CDR2 sequences are LGHNA and YNFKEQ. CDR3 loop: CASSPSRDEQYF. CDR3 bases: TGTGCCAGCAGCCCATCTAGGGACGAGCAGTACTTC.

This clonotype was detected ten times or more. The chain carries TRBV6-1 and TRBJ2-2; D is undetermined. The CDR3 spans 12 residues. Trimming took 6 bases from V and 5 from J, leaving 7 bases between them. The germline gives CDR1 MNHNS, CDR2 SASEGT. CDR3: CASRRSTGELFF. DNA for the CDR3: TGTGCCAGCAGGAGATCAACCGGGGAGCTGTTTTTT.

The table lists this clonotype with a few counts. The chain joins TRBV19 to TRBJ1-6; the D is unclear. The V gene lost 9 bases and the J gene lost 5 bases, with 11 bases spanning the gap. The CDR3 length is 13 residues. From germline, CDR1 is LNHDA and CDR2 SQIVND (reference sequence). CDR3 DNA: TGTGCCAGCCTGGGCAGAGATAATTCACCCCTCCACTTT. Protein sequence: CASLGRDNSPLHF. The full variable domain, with the rest looked up from reference TRBV19 and TRBJ1-6, is DGGITQSPKYLFRKEGQNVTLSCEQNLNHDAMYWYRQDPGQGLRLIYYSQIVNDFQKGDIAEGYSVSREKKESFPLTVTSAQKNPTAFYLCASLGRDNSPLHFGNGTRLTVT.

Points on this clonotype: A much larger clonotype is one base distant, so this may be a read error. The chain combines TRBV12-3 or TRBV12-4 with TRBJ2-7, with 7 bases identical to TRBD2. The CDR3 spans 14 residues. The CDR3 here is CASTTGGRAYERYF. The CDR3 DNA reads TGTGCCAGCACCACTGGAGGGAGGGCCTACGAGCGGTACTTC.

The rearrangement uses TRBV9 and TRBJ1-4; 7 bases align to TRBD1. The CDR3 has 15 residues. With V trimmed by 3 bases and J by 2 bases, 4 bases remained unmatched. CDR1 SGDLS and CDR2 YYNGEE come from the germline V gene. CDR3 sequence reads: CASSAKQGTNEKLFF. Here the CDR3 DNA reads TGTGCCAGCAGCGCCAAACAGGGGACTAATGAAAAACTGTTTTTT.

This clonotype has a count of ten or more. The chain links TRBV2 to TRBJ2-7; D is unresolved. CDR1 SNHLY and CDR2 FYNNEI come from the germline V gene. V was shortened by 5 bases and J by 2 bases, with 4 bases between the two germline ends. This CDR3 comprises 11 residues. This CDR3 is CASSTTYEQYF. DNA of the CDR3: TGTGCCAGCAGTACTACCTACGAGCAGTACTTC. Looking up the rest from reference TRBV2 and TRBJ2-7 gives the full variable domain: EPEVTQTPSHQVTQMGQEVILRCVPISNHLYFYWYRQILGQKVEFLVSFYNNEISEKSEIFDDQFSVERPDGSNFTLKIRSTKLEDSAMYFCASSTTYEQYFGPGTRLTVT.

Only a few counts were recorded for this clonotype. This chain joins TRBV20-1 and TRBJ2-1, with TRBD1 matching over 10 bases. CDR3 length: 13 residues. V lost 1 base and J lost 7; bases outside the gene matches: 1. Per the germline V gene, CDR1 is DFQATT and CDR2 is SNEGSKA (reference sequence). The DNA for the CDR3 is TGCAGTGCTAGAGGACAGGGGGCGAATGAGCAGTTCTTC. Translating it yields CSARGQGANEQFF.

This clonotype was seen ten or more times. The V call is TRBV28, the J call TRBJ2-5; no firm D call. V lost 1 base to trimming and J lost 5 bases, with 14 bases between them. Per the germline V gene, CDR1 is MDHEN and CDR2 is SYDVKM. The CDR3 covers 15 residues. As DNA, the CDR3 is TGTGCCAGCAGTTTATTCCCCTTTAGTGGGGAGACCCAGTACTTC. Amino acid sequence: CASSLFPFSGETQYF.

Only one count was recorded for this clonotype. This could be a read error, since a much larger clone is one nucleotide away. The V gene is TRBV12-3 or TRBV12-4, the J gene TRBJ1-4, with D possibly TRBD1 on 5 matching bases. V lost 1 base and J 8 bases, leaving 14 bases between the germline ends. This CDR3 contains 15 residues. As DNA, the CDR3 is TGTGCCAGCAGTTTAGTCCAGGCGGGGGAGGAAAAACTGTTTTTT. Its translation: CASSLVQAGEEKLFF.

The sample holds many counts of this clonotype. This chain connects TRBV7-2 to TRBJ2-7; D is possibly TRBD1 (6 bases). The germline CDR1 and CDR2 sequences are SGHTA and FQGNSA. The germline V and J ends were trimmed by 5 bases and 4 bases, with 9 bases remaining between them. The CDR3 has 12 residues. This chain's CDR3 is CASSTQGYEQYF. DNA of the CDR3: TGTGCCAGCAGCACCCAGGGGTACGAGCAGTACTTC.

This clonotype showed up just a few times. V is TRBV6-1 and J is TRBJ2-2; the D gene is possibly TRBD2 (6 bases). The CDR3 extends over 15 amino acids. Per germline, CDR1 MNHNS and CDR2 SASEGT. V was pared by 6 bases and J by 4 bases, with 15 bases between. DNA of the CDR3: TGTGCCAGCAGCGCCGTGGGGGGAGGCACCGGGGAGCTGTTTTTT. Translation: CASSAVGGGTGELFF.

At least ten counts were recorded for this clonotype. The rearrangement joins TRBV6-1 to TRBJ2-7, with 7 bases lining up with TRBD2. In germline, CDR1 is MNHNS, CDR2 SASEGT. After removal of 5 bases from V and 2 bases from J, the junction contained 15 bases not matched to a gene. The CDR3 spans 17 residues. CDR3 residues: CASSRTERSGFAYEQYF. DNA for the CDR3: TGTGCCAGCAGTCGGACTGAGCGTAGCGGGTTTGCCTACGAGCAGTACTTC.

The table lists this clonotype with many counts. The chain employs TRBV11-3 and TRBJ1-6; D is perhaps TRBD1 (5 bases). The CDR3 extends over 14 amino acids. CDR1 SGHNT and CDR2 YENEEA come from the germline V gene. V was trimmed by 2 bases and J by 7 bases, leaving 9 bases between them. For the CDR3, the DNA is TGTGCCAGCAGCTTAAAGGGGAGGAATTCACCCCTCCACTTT. As protein: CASSLKGRNSPLHF.

In its sample, this clonotype was seen a few times. The chain employs TRBV5-1 and TRBJ2-5; D ambiguous. Trimming stripped 2 bases from V and 1 base from J, with 12 bases between. Germline V CDR1 and CDR2: SGHRS, YFSETQ. The CDR3 length is 15 residues. This chain's CDR3 is CASSFGVTFQETQYF. The DNA of the CDR3 is TGCGCCAGCAGCTTTGGGGTAACCTTCCAAGAGACCCAGTACTTC.

The sample holds many counts of this clonotype. V gene TRBV12-3 or TRBV12-4 combines with J gene TRBJ2-2; possible D gene TRBD1, 5 bases. Trimming pared 7 bases from V and 6 bases from J, leaving 18 bases between. The CDR3 totals 15 residues. The CDR3 DNA is TGTGCCAGCAAAGGGGTCTGGGGCGCCTCCGGGGAGCTGTTTTTT. Its translation: CASKGVWGASGELFF.

This clonotype was detected ten times or more. The chain links TRBV11-2 to TRBJ2-7; 10 positions match TRBD2. Germline V gene data show CDR1 as SGHAT and CDR2 as FQNNGV. V lost 5 bases and J lost 2; bases outside the gene matches: 3. The CDR3 has 14 amino acids. The CDR3 loop is CASSVLAGAYEQYF. The CDR3 nucleotides read TGTGCCAGCAGCGTGCTAGCGGGGGCCTACGAGCAGTACTTC.